Following are 26 T cell receptor beta chains from one sample sequenced in a study of shared clonotypes between healthy human individuals. Generated by immunoSEQ multiplex PCR, the TCRdb table keeps only in-frame clones and is missing some. The table includes roughly 2 million clones, about 95% detected once. The specimen sequenced was naive CD4+ T cells sorted from blood. Subset noted: CD45RA+ positively selected. Receptor source: a man aged 18 to 35 in good health.

Turning to this clone: Just one base apart from a much larger clone, this may be a read error. The sample holds other DNA sequences that translate to the same CDR3. This chain joins TRBV7-8 and TRBJ2-6; D remains ambiguous. Germline V gene sequence: CDR1 SGHVS, CDR2 FQNEAQ. Trimming took 6 bases from V and 0 from J, leaving 3 bases between them. There are 13 residues in the CDR3. CDR3 loop: CASRDSGANVLTF. The CDR3 DNA follows: TGTGCCAGCAGGGACTCTGGGGCCAACGTCCTGACTTTC.

The CDR3 coding sequence is TGTGCCAGCAGGGCAGGGGGTGGGAATTCACCCCTCCACTTT. As protein: CASRAGGGNSPLHF. V gene TRBV6-1 combines with J gene TRBJ1-6; 7 bases line up with TRBD1. The V gene's germline CDR1 is MNHNS and CDR2 SASEGT. The CDR3 has 14 amino acids. V gave up 6 bases and J gave up 7 bases; unmatched junction bases: 6.

As to this clone: Other nucleotide sequences from this sample produce the same CDR3. The chain is built from TRBV20-1 and TRBJ1-4; unclear D gene. Germline values: CDR1 DFQATT, CDR2 SNEGSKA (reference sequence). CDR3 length: 10 amino acids. Trimming took off 6 bases at V and 8 bases at J, with 7 bases between the two ends. CDR3 residues: CSAGQEKLFF. CDR3 in DNA: TGCAGTGCCGGCCAGGAAAAACTGTTTTTT.

The chain employs TRBV7-2 and TRBJ2-1, with a possible D match to TRBD1 (5 bases). This CDR3 spans 13 amino acids. The V and J ends lost 0 bases and 9 bases respectively, with 9 bases between them. The germline CDR1 and CDR2 sequences are SGHTA and FQGNSA. CDR3 nucleotides: TGTGCCAGCAGCTTAGCACAGGTGAGTGAGCAGTTCTTC. Translation gives CASSLAQVSEQFF. Together with reference TRBV7-2 and TRBJ2-1, the CDR3 gives the full variable domain: GAGVSQSPSNKVTEKGKDVELRCDPISGHTALYWYRQSLGQGLEFLIYFQGNSAPDKSGLPSDRFSAERTGGSVSTLTIQRTQQEDSAVYLCASSLAQVSEQFFGPGTRLTVL.

J is TRBJ1-1 and V is TRBV10-1; D unresolved. Per the germline V gene, CDR1 is WNHNN and CDR2 is SYGVQD (reference sequence). Trimming cost V 6 bases and J 3 bases, with 11 bases left between them. The length of the CDR3 is 13 residues. The CDR3, as DNA: TGCGCCAGCAGCCCTCGACGGGACACTGAAGCTTTCTTT. Its translation is CASSPRRDTEAFF.

About this clone: The junction does not match germline at one end; this may be a read error. This chain connects TRBV7-7 to TRBJ2-1, with 9 bases that match TRBD2. This CDR3 contains 15 residues. Germline CDR1 and CDR2: SSHAT and FNYEAQ (reference sequence). The CDR3 DNA reads TGTGCTAGCAGCTTAGGTCTAGCGGGGTCCGGTGAGCAGTTCTTC. It codes for CASSLGLAGSGEQFF.

The chain combines TRBV10-3 with TRBJ2-7, with 9 bases matching TRBD1. V trimming: 3 bases; J trimming: 0 bases; junction bases outside the gene matches: 6. CDR3 length: 16 amino acids. Per the germline V gene, CDR1 is ENHRY and CDR2 is SYGVKD. In nucleotides, the CDR3 is TGTGCCATCAGTGACTTACCGGGACAGGGCTCCTACGAGCAGTACTTC. Translation gives CAISDLPGQGSYEQYF.

To note about this clone: Within the sample, other DNA sequences also encode this same CDR3. This chain links TRBV10-3 with TRBJ2-2, with no clear D. The CDR3 contains 15 residues. From germline, CDR1 is ENHRY and CDR2 SYGVKD. Trimming left V 0 bases short and J 1 base short, with 6 bases between. CDR3 sequence (DNA): TGTGCCATCAGTGAGTCGGTCGGGAACACCGGGGAGCTGTTTTTT. Amino acid sequence: CAISESVGNTGELFF.

This clone showed up just once. This chain links TRBV7-8 with TRBJ1-2; TRBD1 agrees at 7 bases. Germline trimming cut 1 base from V and 1 base from J; bases unmatched to any gene: 12. CDR1 and CDR2 from the germline V gene are SGHVS and FQNEAQ. The CDR3 extends over 18 amino acids. DNA for the CDR3: TGTGCCAGCAGCTTAGGGGGAGTCCGGGACAGCCTTAACTATGGCTACACCTTC. Encoded protein: CASSLGGVRDSLNYGYTF.

This chain joins TRBV5-1 and TRBJ1-2; possible D gene TRBD1, 6 bases. CDR1 SGHRS and CDR2 YFSETQ come from the germline V gene. The CDR3 totals 15 residues. Trimming pared 5 bases from V and 4 bases from J, leaving 18 bases between. DNA of the CDR3: TGCGCCAGCAGTTCCAAACAGGGAGAGGCCTATGGCTACACCTTC. Its protein is CASSSKQGEAYGYTF.

This clone was counted a single time. The chain is built from TRBV10-3 and TRBJ2-2; D gene unclear. Trimming shortened V by 10 bases and J by 2 bases, and 5 bases separated the two germline ends. This CDR3 comprises 11 residues. In germline, CDR1 is ENHRY, CDR2 SYGVKD. The CDR3 region has the DNA TGTGCCAGCAGAAACACCGGGGAGCTGTTTTTT. This encodes CASRNTGELFF.

The gene calls are TRBV6-5 and TRBJ2-5; 7 bases fit TRBD1. The V and J ends lost 5 bases and 5 bases, in that order; junction bases with no gene match: 11. The CDR3 runs to 15 residues. Per germline, CDR1 MNHEY and CDR2 SVGAGI. This CDR3 reads CASSTPGTAGETQYF. The DNA for the CDR3 is TGTGCCAGCAGTACCCCCGGGACAGCAGGGGAGACCCAGTACTTC.

This chain uses TRBV10-3 with TRBJ2-7, with TRBD1 matching 7 bases. The trim removed 10 bases at V and 0 bases at J, leaving 6 bases unmatched. CDR3 length: 13 amino acids. Germline-derived CDR1 and CDR2 are ENHRY and SYGVKD. The DNA for the CDR3 is TGTGCCAGCTTGACAGGGACCTCCTACGAGCAGTACTTC. It translates to CASLTGTSYEQYF.

This chain links TRBV6-1 with TRBJ1-3; D is possibly TRBD1 (6 bases). V was pared by 4 bases and J by 0 bases, with 13 bases between. CDR1 MNHNS and CDR2 SASEGT come from the germline V gene. The CDR3 is 16 amino acids. The CDR3 loop is CASSVDQGSSGNTIYF. The CDR3 DNA reads TGTGCCAGCAGTGTGGATCAGGGGAGCTCTGGAAACACCATATATTTT.

With respect to this clone: Different DNA sequences within this sample yield the same CDR3. The CDR3, as DNA: TGTGCCTGGAGGGGGGACGGAGAGACCCAGTACTTC. Its protein product is CAWRGDGETQYF. V usage is TRBV30 and J usage is TRBJ2-5; D may correspond to TRBD1 or TRBD2 (5 bases each). This CDR3 contains 12 residues. V was clipped by 3 bases and J by 4 bases, with 9 bases between them. CDR1 and CDR2 from the germline V gene are GTSNPN and SVGIG (reference sequence).

Turning to this clone: Other DNA sequences in this specimen translate into the identical CDR3. The CDR3 region is CASSPPAGQETQYF. DNA for the CDR3: TGTGCCAGCTCACCACCCGCAGGGCAAGAGACCCAGTACTTC. This chain joins TRBV18 and TRBJ2-5, with a tentative D call TRBD1 (5 bases). V lost 0 bases and J 2 bases, leaving 7 bases between the germline ends. CDR3 length: 14 residues. The germline V gene has CDR1 KGHSH and CDR2 LQKENI.

The chain uses TRBV6-5 and TRBJ2-3; the D gene is possibly TRBD1 (6 bases). Trimming took 5 bases from V and 5 from J, leaving 17 bases between them. The CDR3 loop spans 15 amino acids. Germline CDR1 and CDR2: MNHEY and SVGAGI. In DNA form, the CDR3 reads TGTGCCAGCAGTACCCCAGGGGCTGGGAGAGATACGCAGTATTTT. It yields the protein CASSTPGAGRDTQYF.

This clone was seen just once. The same CDR3 is also encoded by other DNA sequences in this sample. The chain joins TRBV27 to TRBJ2-7; D not resolved. The CDR3 has 11 residues. Looked up from germline, CDR1 is MNHEY and CDR2 is SMNVEV (reference sequence). V lost 2 bases and J 6 bases, leaving 5 bases between the germline ends. For the CDR3, the DNA is TGTGCCAGCAGTTTACTGGGCGAGCAGTACTTC. Protein product: CASSLLGEQYF.

With regard to this clone: Additional DNA sequences in this sample encode the identical CDR3. The rearrangement joins TRBV18 to TRBJ1-3, with a tentative D call TRBD1 (6 bases). CDR3 length: 13 amino acids. V gave up 3 bases and J gave up 4 bases, with 7 bases separating them. The V gene's germline CDR1 is KGHSH and CDR2 LQKENI. This CDR3 is CASSPQGGNTIYF. In nucleotides, the CDR3 is TGTGCCAGCTCACCCCAGGGGGGAAACACCATATATTTT.

Details on this clone: Other DNA sequences in the sample encode the same CDR3. The chain's CDR3 is CATRTGQETQYF. The CDR3 nucleotides read TGTGCCACCAGGACAGGCCAAGAGACCCAGTACTTC. This chain uses TRBV19 with TRBJ2-5; 7 positions match TRBD1. V was clipped by 10 bases and J by 1 base; unmatched bases: 3. This CDR3 contains 12 residues. CDR1 is LNHDA, CDR2 SQIVND, per germline (reference sequence). Full variable domain (remainder filled in from reference TRBV19 and TRBJ2-5): DGGITQSPKYLFRKEGQNVTLSCEQNLNHDAMYWYRQDPGQGLRLIYYSQIVNDFQKGDIAEGYSVSREKKESFPLTVTSAQKNPTAFYLCATRTGQETQYFGPGTRLLVL.

This chain uses TRBV30 with TRBJ1-4, with a weak D call TRBD1 (5 bases). Trimming removed 5 bases at V and 8 bases at J, with 12 bases between. The CDR3 loop spans 12 amino acids. Germline CDR1 reads GTSNPN; CDR2 reads SVGIG (reference sequence). CDR3 sequence: CAWAGFGEKLFF. CDR3 DNA sequence: TGTGCCTGGGCAGGGTTTGGGGAAAAACTGTTTTTT. Using reference TRBV30 and TRBJ1-4 for the parts outside the CDR3, the full variable domain is SQTIHQWPATLVQPVGSPLSLECTVEGTSNPNLYWYRQAAGRGLQLLFYSVGIGQISSEVPQNLSASRPQDRQFILSSKKLLLSDSGFYLCAWAGFGEKLFFGSGTQLSVL.

The chain is built from TRBV9 and TRBJ2-3; 7 positions agree with TRBD2. The CDR3 length is 16 residues. Trimming took 4 bases from V and 5 from J; bases not matched to a gene: 13. The V gene's germline CDR1 is SGDLS and CDR2 YYNGEE. The CDR3 is CASSPRLASSGDTQYF. Here the CDR3 DNA reads TGTGCCAGCAGCCCCCGACTAGCCTCCTCGGGAGATACGCAGTATTTT.

The chain carries TRBV6-5 and TRBJ1-3; 9 bases map to TRBD1. This CDR3 is built from 15 residues. V gave up 5 bases and J gave up 4 bases; unmatched junction bases: 6. CDR1 MNHEY and CDR2 SVGAGI come from the germline V gene. The CDR3: CASSQSGTGGNTIYF. DNA of the CDR3: TGTGCCAGCAGTCAATCCGGGACAGGGGGAAACACCATATATTTT.

V and J are TRBV6-1 and TRBJ1-1; D perhaps matches TRBD1 (6 bases). V was pared by 9 bases and J by 0 bases, with 14 bases between. Germline CDR1 is MNHNS and CDR2 is SASEGT. This CDR3 is built from 14 residues. The CDR3 protein is CASTVGGLNTEAFF. CDR3 coding DNA: TGTGCCAGTACGGTTGGGGGGCTGAACACTGAAGCTTTCTTT.

The chain is built from TRBV5-1 and TRBJ2-7; D perhaps matches TRBD1 (5 bases). V was cut by 1 base and J by 9 bases, with 8 bases left in between. CDR1 is SGHRS, CDR2 YFSETQ, per germline. The CDR3 consists of 11 residues. The CDR3, as DNA: TGCGCCAGCAGCTTGACAGGCCGGCAGTACTTC. Its protein is CASSLTGRQYF.

As to this clone: Other DNA sequences in this sample translate to the same CDR3. The rearrangement uses TRBV10-1 and TRBJ2-7, with 7 bases matching TRBD1. Trimming took 6 bases from V and 3 from J; bases not matched to a gene: 2. Looked up from germline, CDR1 is WNHNN and CDR2 is SYGVQD (reference sequence). This CDR3 is 12 amino acids long. As DNA, the CDR3 is TGCGCCAGCAGCCGGACAGGCTACGAGCAGTACTTC. Its translation: CASSRTGYEQYF.